This T cell receptor (beta chain) was sequenced during a study of blood T cell repertoires in COVID-19. Study in general: Samples came from the United States, Italy and Spain, spanning acute and convalescent COVID-19. PBMCs, B-cell-depleted T cells, or T cells were the source of the cDNA or gDNA that made up the material.

In germline, CDR1 is SEHNR, CDR2 FQNEAQ (reference sequence). Trimming left V 5 bases short and J 8 bases short, with 19 bases between. This CDR3 has 15 amino acids. In the original analysis: Reference gene primers were amplified, and this amplification served to estimate nucleated cell counts. Profiling relied on immunoSEQ multiplex PCR, and the TCRdb table lists in-frame clones only, not all of them. The DNA gave D and trimming, while V, J and clone size come from that table. The sample carries roughly 80,000 clones, roughly 76% recorded once. The sequenced sample consisted of peripheral blood. This chain connects TRBV7-9 to TRBJ2-1; D gene ambiguous. The clonotype comes from a man between 65 and 85 years old with active or convalescent COVID-19. Here the CDR3 reads CASSPPRRGVDEQFF. CDR3 nucleotide sequence: TGTGCCAGCAGCCCCCCGCGGAGAGGAGTGGATGAGCAGTTCTTC. The whole variable domain, remainder taken from reference TRBV7-9 and TRBJ2-1, is DTGVSQNPRHKITKRGQNVTFRCDPISEHNRLYWYRQTLGQGPEFLTYFQNEAQLEKSRLLSDRFSAERPKGSFSTLEIQRTEQGDSAMYLCASSPPRRGVDEQFFGPGTRLTVL.